This TCR beta chain was recovered during a study of technical replicates of blood from four donors. Using immunoSEQ multiplex PCR, the repertoire was profiled, and TCRdb retains in-frame clones only, with some absent. The sample carries 80,000 or so clones, around 95% recorded once. CDR1 is LNHDA, CDR2 SQIVND, per germline (reference sequence). CDR3 size: 16 residues. The V end was cut by 2 bases, the J end by 1 base, with 12 bases between. The V gene is TRBV19, the J gene TRBJ1-5; tentative D call: TRBD1 (6 bases). This clonotype was sampled from a human donor in good health. The specimen was T cells isolated from PBMCs. The CDR3 bases are TGTGCCAGTAGTATAAACGGCAGGGGAAGCAATCAGCCCCAGCATTTT. Protein: CASSINGRGSNQPQHF. The whole variable domain, remainder taken from reference TRBV19 and TRBJ1-5, is DGGITQSPKYLFRKEGQNVTLSCEQNLNHDAMYWYRQDPGQGLRLIYYSQIVNDFQKGDIAEGYSVSREKKESFPLTVTSAQKNPTAFYLCASSINGRGSNQPQHFGDGTRLSIL.